This T cell receptor (beta chain) was identified during a study of blood T cell repertoires in COVID-19. Authors' data handling: How many nucleated cells were present was estimated from reference gene primer amplification. Libraries were prepared by immunoSEQ multiplex PCR; TCRdb keeps only in-frame clonotypes and omits some of them. That table gives V, J and clone size, and the DNA gave D and trimming. Of about 130,000 clones detected, roughly four fifths appear once; the ten largest clones hold roughly 13%. Germline CDR1 MNHNS, CDR2 SASEGT. The CDR3 totals 14 residues. With 0 bases removed from V and 1 base from J, the gap between germline ends came to 3 bases.

Sequenced input: peripheral blood. The J gene is TRBJ2-2, the V gene TRBV6-1, with no clear D. This sequence originates from a human donor in a cohort sampled during active COVID-19. CDR3 DNA sequence: TGTGCCAGCAGTGAAGCGCGGAACACCGGGGAGCTGTTTTTT. Protein: CASSEARNTGELFF.